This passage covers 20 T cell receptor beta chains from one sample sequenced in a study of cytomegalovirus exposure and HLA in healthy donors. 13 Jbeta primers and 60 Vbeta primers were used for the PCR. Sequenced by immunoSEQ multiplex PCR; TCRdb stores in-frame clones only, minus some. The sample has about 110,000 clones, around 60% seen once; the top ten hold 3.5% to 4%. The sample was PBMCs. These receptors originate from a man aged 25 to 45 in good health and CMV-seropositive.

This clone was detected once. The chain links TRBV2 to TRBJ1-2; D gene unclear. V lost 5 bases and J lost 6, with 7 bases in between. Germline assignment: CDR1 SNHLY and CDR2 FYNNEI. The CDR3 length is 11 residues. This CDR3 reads CASSRLDGYTF. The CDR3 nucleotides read TGTGCCAGCAGTCGGCTAGATGGCTACACCTTC.

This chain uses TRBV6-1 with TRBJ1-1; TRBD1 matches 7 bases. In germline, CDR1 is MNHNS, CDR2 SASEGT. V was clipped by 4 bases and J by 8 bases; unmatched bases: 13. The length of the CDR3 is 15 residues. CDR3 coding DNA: TGTGCCAGCAGTGGAAGGGGAGTCGGGACAGTCGAAGCTTTCTTT. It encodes CASSGRGVGTVEAFF.

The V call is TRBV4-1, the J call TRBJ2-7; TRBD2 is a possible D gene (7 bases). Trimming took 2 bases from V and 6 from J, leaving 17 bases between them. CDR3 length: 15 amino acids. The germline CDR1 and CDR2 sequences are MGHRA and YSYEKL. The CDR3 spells CASSQLDGGPSEQYF. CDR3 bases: TGCGCCAGCAGCCAATTGGACGGGGGGCCGTCCGAGCAGTACTTC.

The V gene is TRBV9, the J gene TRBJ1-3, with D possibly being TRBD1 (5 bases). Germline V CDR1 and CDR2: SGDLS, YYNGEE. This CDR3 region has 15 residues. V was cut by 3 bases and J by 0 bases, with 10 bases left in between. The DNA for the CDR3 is TGTGCCAGCAGCGAAGGGGTCACCTCTGGAAACACCATATATTTT. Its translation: CASSEGVTSGNTIYF.

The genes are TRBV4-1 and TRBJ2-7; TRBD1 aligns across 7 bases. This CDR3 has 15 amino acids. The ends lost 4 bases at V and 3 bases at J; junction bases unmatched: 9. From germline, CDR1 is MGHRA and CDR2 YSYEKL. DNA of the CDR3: TGCGCCAGCAGCCCTACTGAGACAGGGCTCTACGAGCAGTACTTC. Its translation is CASSPTETGLYEQYF.

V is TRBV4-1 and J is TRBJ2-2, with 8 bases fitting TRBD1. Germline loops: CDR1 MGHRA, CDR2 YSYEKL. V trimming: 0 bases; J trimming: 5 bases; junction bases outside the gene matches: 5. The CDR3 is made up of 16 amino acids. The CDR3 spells CASSQDRTGWTGELFF. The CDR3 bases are TGCGCCAGCAGCCAAGACCGGACAGGGTGGACCGGGGAGCTGTTTTTT.

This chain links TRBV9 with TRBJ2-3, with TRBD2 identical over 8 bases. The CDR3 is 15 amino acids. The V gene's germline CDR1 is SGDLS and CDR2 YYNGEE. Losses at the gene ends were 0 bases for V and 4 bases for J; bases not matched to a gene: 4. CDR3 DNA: TGTGCCAGCAGCGTAGCCGGGGGGGTGTCAGATACGCAGTATTTT. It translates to CASSVAGGVSDTQYF.

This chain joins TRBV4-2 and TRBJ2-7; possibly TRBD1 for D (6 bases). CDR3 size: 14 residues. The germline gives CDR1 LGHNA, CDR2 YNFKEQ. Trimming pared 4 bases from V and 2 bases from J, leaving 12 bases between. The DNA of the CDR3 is TGTGCCAGCAGCCCCACAGGGCTACCCTACGAGCAGTACTTC. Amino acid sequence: CASSPTGLPYEQYF.

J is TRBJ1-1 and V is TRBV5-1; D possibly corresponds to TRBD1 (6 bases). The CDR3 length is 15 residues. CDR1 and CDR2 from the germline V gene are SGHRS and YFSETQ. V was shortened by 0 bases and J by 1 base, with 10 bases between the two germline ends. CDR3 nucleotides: TGCGCCAGCAGCTTGGTCGGCAGGGGGAACACTGAAGCTTTCTTT. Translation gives CASSLVGRGNTEAFF.

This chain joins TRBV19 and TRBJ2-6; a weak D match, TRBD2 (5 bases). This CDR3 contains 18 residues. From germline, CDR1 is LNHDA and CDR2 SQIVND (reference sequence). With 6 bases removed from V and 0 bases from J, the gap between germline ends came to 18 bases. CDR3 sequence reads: CASSKTSLYSSGANVLTF. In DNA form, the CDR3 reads TGTGCCAGTAGCAAAACTAGTCTTTACTCCTCTGGGGCCAACGTCCTGACTTTC.

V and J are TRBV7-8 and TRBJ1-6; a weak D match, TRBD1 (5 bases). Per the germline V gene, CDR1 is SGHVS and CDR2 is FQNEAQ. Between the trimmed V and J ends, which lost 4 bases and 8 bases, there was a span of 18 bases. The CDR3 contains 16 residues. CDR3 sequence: CASSSRGTLVDSPLHF. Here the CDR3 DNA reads TGTGCCAGCAGCTCAAGAGGGACTCTGGTGGATTCACCCCTCCACTTT.

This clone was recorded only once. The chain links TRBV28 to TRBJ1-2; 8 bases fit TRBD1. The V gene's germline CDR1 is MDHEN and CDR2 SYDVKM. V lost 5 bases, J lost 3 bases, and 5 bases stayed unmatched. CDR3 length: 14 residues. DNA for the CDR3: TGTGCCAGCAGTCTATTCAGGGGGCACTATGGCTACACCTTC. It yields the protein CASSLFRGHYGYTF.

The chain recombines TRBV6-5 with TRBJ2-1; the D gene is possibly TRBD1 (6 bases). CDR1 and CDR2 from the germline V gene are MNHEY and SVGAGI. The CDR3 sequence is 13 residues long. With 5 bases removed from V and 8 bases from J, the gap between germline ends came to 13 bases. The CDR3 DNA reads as TGTGCCAGCAGTCCCGGGACACTTGATGAGCAGTTCTTC. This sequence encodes CASSPGTLDEQFF.

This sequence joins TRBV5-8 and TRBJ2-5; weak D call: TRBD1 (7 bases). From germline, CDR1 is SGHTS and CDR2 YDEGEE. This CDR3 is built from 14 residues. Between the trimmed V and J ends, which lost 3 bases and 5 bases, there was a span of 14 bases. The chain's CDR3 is CASSSWTGGETQYF. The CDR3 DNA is TGTGCCAGCAGCTCCTGGACAGGAGGGGAGACCCAGTACTTC.

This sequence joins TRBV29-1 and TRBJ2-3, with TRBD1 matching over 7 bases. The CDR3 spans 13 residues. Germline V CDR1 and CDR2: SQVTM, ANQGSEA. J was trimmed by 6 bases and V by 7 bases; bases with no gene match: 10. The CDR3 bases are TGCAGCGCCCTACCCACACAGGGGGATACGCAGTATTTT. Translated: CSALPTQGDTQYF.

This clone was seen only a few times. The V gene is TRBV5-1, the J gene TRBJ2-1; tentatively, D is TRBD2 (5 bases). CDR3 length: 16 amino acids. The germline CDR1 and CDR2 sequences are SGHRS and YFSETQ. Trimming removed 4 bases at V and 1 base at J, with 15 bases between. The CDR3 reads CASSHLSENSYNEQFF. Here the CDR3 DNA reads TGCGCCAGCAGCCACCTTAGCGAGAATTCCTACAATGAGCAGTTCTTC.

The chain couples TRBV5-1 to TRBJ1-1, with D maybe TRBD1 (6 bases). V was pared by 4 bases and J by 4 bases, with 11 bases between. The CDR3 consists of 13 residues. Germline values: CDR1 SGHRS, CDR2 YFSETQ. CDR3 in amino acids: CASSATGSTEAFF. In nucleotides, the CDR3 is TGCGCCAGCAGCGCCACAGGGAGCACTGAAGCTTTCTTT. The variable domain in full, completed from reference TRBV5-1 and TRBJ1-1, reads KAGVTQTPRYLIKTRGQQVTLSCSPISGHRSVSWYQQTPGQGLQFLFEYFSETQRNKGNFPGRFSGRQFSNSRSEMNVSTLELGDSALYLCASSATGSTEAFFGQGTRLTVV.

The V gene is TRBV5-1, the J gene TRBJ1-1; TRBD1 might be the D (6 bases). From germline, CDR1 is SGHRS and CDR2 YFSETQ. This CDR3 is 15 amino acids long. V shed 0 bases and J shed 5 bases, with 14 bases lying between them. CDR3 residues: CASSLVGQGMTEAFF. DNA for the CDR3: TGCGCCAGCAGCTTGGTAGGGCAGGGGATGACTGAAGCTTTCTTT.

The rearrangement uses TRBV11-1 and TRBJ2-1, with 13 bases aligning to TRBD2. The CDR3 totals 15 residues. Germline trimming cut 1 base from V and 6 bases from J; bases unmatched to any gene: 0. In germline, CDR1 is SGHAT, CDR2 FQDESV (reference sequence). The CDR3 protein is CASSLGTSGGNEQFF. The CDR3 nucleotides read TGTGCCAGCAGCTTAGGGACTAGCGGGGGCAATGAGCAGTTCTTC.

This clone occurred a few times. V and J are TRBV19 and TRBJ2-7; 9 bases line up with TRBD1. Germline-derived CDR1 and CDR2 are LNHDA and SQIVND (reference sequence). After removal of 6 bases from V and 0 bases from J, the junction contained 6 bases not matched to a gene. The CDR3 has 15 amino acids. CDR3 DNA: TGTGCCAGTAGGGCCGCGACAGGGGGCTCCTACGAGCAGTACTTC. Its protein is CASRAATGGSYEQYF. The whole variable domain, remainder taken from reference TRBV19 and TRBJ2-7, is DGGITQSPKYLFRKEGQNVTLSCEQNLNHDAMYWYRQDPGQGLRLIYYSQIVNDFQKGDIAEGYSVSREKKESFPLTVTSAQKNPTAFYLCASRAATGGSYEQYFGPGTRLTVT.